Below, 12 T cell receptor beta chains from the same sample are listed, as sequenced in a study of blood T cell repertoires in COVID-19. Generated by immunoSEQ multiplex PCR, the TCRdb table keeps only in-frame clones and is missing some. The sample includes approximately 140,000 clones, over 80% of them seen just once. Sequenced input: peripheral blood. The receptors were gathered from a man aged 25-45 years with COVID-19, enrolled during active disease.

The chain links TRBV10-3 to TRBJ2-6; 15 bases fit TRBD2. Trimming removed 3 bases from V and 2 bases from J; junction bases left unmatched: 8. The CDR3 totals 20 residues. CDR1 is ENHRY and CDR2 is SYGVKD in the germline V gene. In DNA, the CDR3 is TGTGCCATCAGTGAAGGACTAGCGGGAGGGGGTCGGACTGGGGCCAACGTCCTGACTTTC. It is translated as CAISEGLAGGGRTGANVLTF.

The rearrangement uses TRBV27 and TRBJ1-1; 9 bases agree with TRBD1. The V and J ends lost 5 bases and 4 bases, in that order; junction bases with no gene match: 11. The CDR3 has 16 amino acids. CDR1 is MNHEY and CDR2 is SMNVEV in the germline V gene (reference sequence). The CDR3 DNA reads as TGTGCCAGCAGTCCCCGGGACAGGGCTCGGAGCACTGAAGCTTTCTTT. Residues: CASSPRDRARSTEAFF.

The chain joins TRBV6-2 or TRBV6-3 to TRBJ1-6, with TRBD1 as a possible D gene (5 bases). Germline V gene data show CDR1 as MNHEY and CDR2 as SVGEGT. The CDR3 consists of 14 residues. V lost 5 bases to trimming and J lost 9 bases, with 14 bases between them. CDR3 bases: TGTGCCAGCAGTCGACAGAGAGATAGTTCACCCCTCCACTTT. The encoded protein is CASSRQRDSSPLHF.

The chain carries TRBV25-1 and TRBJ1-2; D not certain. The V gene lost 2 bases and the J gene lost 5 bases, with 12 bases spanning the gap. The germline V gene has CDR1 MGHDK and CDR2 SYGVNS. The CDR3 runs to 14 residues. CDR3 sequence (DNA): TGTGCCAGCAGTGAAACCCGGGGTGGGTATGGCTACACCTTC. Its protein is CASSETRGGYGYTF.

This rearrangement joins TRBV30 to TRBJ1-5, with D tentatively TRBD1 (6 bases). The germline V and J ends were trimmed by 2 bases and 0 bases, with 14 bases remaining between them. The CDR3 length is 16 residues. CDR1 is GTSNPN and CDR2 is SVGIG in the germline V gene (reference sequence). CDR3 in amino acids: CAWSFQDSYSNQPQHF. The CDR3 nucleotides are TGTGCCTGGAGTTTCCAGGACAGCTATAGCAATCAGCCCCAGCATTTT.

The rearrangement joins TRBV6-5 to TRBJ2-1, with D perhaps matching TRBD1 (6 bases). Deletions cut 2 bases from V and 10 bases from J, with 15 bases between. The CDR3 totals 14 residues. The germline V gene has CDR1 MNHEY and CDR2 SVGAGI. This CDR3 reads CASSYGQGKGEQFF. The CDR3 DNA sequence: TGTGCCAGCAGTTACGGGCAGGGGAAGGGAGAGCAGTTCTTC.

The V call is TRBV5-5, the J call TRBJ1-5, with 8 bases that match TRBD1. Per germline, CDR1 SGHKS and CDR2 YYEKEE (reference sequence). The CDR3 totals 16 residues. V lost 1 base to trimming and J lost 4 bases; unmatched junction nucleotides: 7. CDR3 sequence reads: CASSLIQGAGNQPQHF. CDR3 sequence (DNA): TGTGCCAGCAGCTTGATCCAGGGGGCGGGTAATCAGCCCCAGCATTTT.

On this clone: Sequence at one end of the junction differs from germline and may be a read error. The V call is TRBV11-2, the J call TRBJ2-1; a possible D gene is TRBD1 (6 bases). The CDR3 length is 12 residues. CDR1 and CDR2 (germline): SGHAT, FQNNGV. CDR3 sequence (DNA): TGTGCCAGCAGCTGGCACGGGGACACAACCATCTTC. Protein sequence: CASSWHGDTTIF.

The J gene is TRBJ2-1, the V gene TRBV27, with 7 bases fitting TRBD1. CDR1 and CDR2 from the germline V gene are MNHEY and SMNVEV (reference sequence). Trimming cost V 6 bases and J 3 bases; bases outside gene matches: 2. CDR3 length: 13 amino acids. The CDR3 nucleotides read TGTGCCAGCAGCGGGACAGACTACAATGAGCAGTTCTTC. Translated, it gives CASSGTDYNEQFF.

The J gene is TRBJ2-3, the V gene TRBV27; unclear D gene. The CDR3 spans 13 residues. V was trimmed by 5 bases and J by 1 base, leaving 7 bases between them. In germline, CDR1 is MNHEY, CDR2 SMNVEV (reference sequence). Here the CDR3 reads CASSRQGTDTQYF. The DNA for the CDR3 is TGTGCCAGCAGTCGACAAGGCACAGATACGCAGTATTTT.

The rearrangement joins TRBV29-1 to TRBJ1-1; 7 bases fit TRBD1. Germline CDR1 SQVTM, CDR2 ANQGSEA. V shed 3 bases and J 0 bases; nucleotides not matched to a gene: 4. This CDR3 has 14 residues. The CDR3 reads CSVDETGLNTEAFF. The CDR3 nucleotides read TGCAGCGTTGACGAGACAGGGTTGAACACTGAAGCTTTCTTT.

The chain links TRBV30 to TRBJ2-7, with unresolved D. Trimming shortened V by 2 bases and J by 3 bases, and 17 bases separated the two germline ends. This CDR3 comprises 15 residues. Per germline, CDR1 GTSNPN and CDR2 SVGIG (reference sequence). The CDR3 reads CAWSPPRLLSYEQYF. Here the CDR3 DNA reads TGTGCCTGGAGTCCCCCGCGGCTCCTTAGCTACGAGCAGTACTTC.